This T cell receptor beta chain was obtained from a study of blood T cell repertoires in COVID-19. Whole-study context: COVID-19 samples from acute and convalescent phases originated in the United States, Italy and Spain.

Seattle participants joined during active infection and were tracked over time. The CDR3 consists of 14 residues. Trimming cost V 4 bases and J 2 bases; bases outside gene matches: 5. The germline CDR1 and CDR2 sequences are SQVTM and ANQGSEA. The authors' processing: How many nucleated cells were present was estimated from reference gene primer amplification. Assay used: immunoSEQ multiplex PCR; TCRdb lists only in-frame clones, some missing. That table is the source of V, J and clone size, and D and trimming were worked out from the DNA. The sample carries roughly 45,000 clones, approximately 93% recorded once.

The sample was peripheral blood. The chain carries TRBV29-1 and TRBJ1-2, with TRBD1 identical over 9 bases. The source is a man between 60 and 70 years old with COVID-19, enrolled during active disease. The CDR3, as DNA: TGCAGCGTTGCGACAGGGGGGTCCAACTATGGCTACACCTTC. This translates into CSVATGGSNYGYTF.